These T cell receptor beta chains were read from a single sample in a study of molecular identifiers for immune sequencing clone quantification. TCRdb redid the calling of the PCR reads with MiXCR, one entry per CDR3 protein. In the table there are about 36,000 distinct CDR3 sequences, 15% to 20% of which are singletons. The sample consisted of naive CD8+ T cells from blood, with Jurkat cell RNA spiked in. Receptors originate from a human donor in good health. Some libraries in this study had Jurkat cell RNA spiked in. The CDR3 runs from the conserved cysteine through the conserved F or W. D genes are given only for firm matches. Some rows have no size entry. The others give once, few or many, or a class for an expanded clone.

j_gene: TRBJ2-5; abundance: many; v_gene: TRBV3-1; d_gene: TRBD2; CDR3nt: TGTGCCAGCAGCCCCCGGGAGACTAGCGGTTACCCGCCTCAAGAGACCCAGTACTTC; CDR3aa: CASSPRETSGYPPQETQYF
j_gene: TRBJ1-3; abundance: many; v_gene: TRBV4-3; d_gene: TRBD1; CDR3nt: TGCGCCAGCAGCCGAGGGACAGGGTCCGGCACCATATATTTT; CDR3aa: CASSRGTGSGTIYF
j_gene: TRBJ2-3; abundance: many; v_gene: TRBV27; d_gene: TRBD2; CDR3nt: TGTGCCAGCAGCTTGCTAGCGGGAGTTGTAGATACGCAGTATTTT; CDR3aa: CASSLLAGVVDTQYF
j_gene: TRBJ1-5; abundance: many; v_gene: TRBV10-2; d_gene: TRBD1; CDR3nt: TGCGCCAGCAGCTTGGACAGGTTTGGTCGACAGCCCCAGCATTTT; CDR3aa: CASSLDRFGRQPQHF
j_gene: TRBJ2-7; abundance: many; v_gene: TRBV7-9; d_gene: TRBD2; CDR3nt: TGTGCCAGCAGCAACGGCGGGGGGTACGAGCAGTACTTC; CDR3aa: CASSNGGGYEQYF
j_gene: TRBJ2-5; abundance: many; v_gene: TRBV6-2/TRBV6-3; d_gene: NA; CDR3nt: TGTGCCAGCAGTTACGCGGGTGGCCAAGAGACCCAGTACTTC; CDR3aa: CASSYAGGQETQYF
j_gene: TRBJ2-5; abundance: many; v_gene: TRBV4-1; d_gene: NA; CDR3nt: TGCGCCAGCAGCCAAGATGTGTCGGCAGGCGCCTTGGAGACCCAGTACTTC; CDR3aa: CASSQDVSAGALETQYF
j_gene: TRBJ2-1; abundance: NA; v_gene: TRBV5-4; d_gene: TRBD2; CDR3nt: TGTGCCAGCAGCCTCATTAGCGGGAGTTATAATGAGCAGTTCTTC; CDR3aa: CASSLISGSYNEQFF
j_gene: TRBJ2-3; abundance: few; v_gene: TRBV6-6; d_gene: TRBD1; CDR3nt: TGTGCCAGCGGTTCCACGGACAGGGGGGATACGCAGTATTTT; CDR3aa: CASGSTDRGDTQYF
j_gene: TRBJ2-1; abundance: few; v_gene: TRBV7-6; d_gene: TRBD1; CDR3nt: TGTGCCAGCAGCTTAGGGCAGGGGGCGGGCAATGAGCAGTTCTTC; CDR3aa: CASSLGQGAGNEQFF
j_gene: TRBJ2-1; abundance: NA; v_gene: TRBV6-1; d_gene: NA; CDR3nt: TGTGCCAGCAGTGAATTAGCGGACGGATTGGATGAGCAGTTCTTC; CDR3aa: CASSELADGLDEQFF
j_gene: TRBJ2-7; abundance: many; v_gene: TRBV4-3; d_gene: NA; CDR3nt: TGCGCCAGCAGCCACCCGACAAATTTCTACGAGCAGTACTTC; CDR3aa: CASSHPTNFYEQYF
j_gene: TRBJ2-1; abundance: few; v_gene: TRBV5-3; d_gene: NA; CDR3nt: TGTGCCAGCAGCGGCTTGGTTTTATACAATGAGCAGTTCTTC; CDR3aa: CASSGLVLYNEQFF
j_gene: TRBJ2-5; abundance: NA; v_gene: TRBV11-2; d_gene: NA; CDR3nt: TGTGCCAGCAGCTTAGTGCTCAAAGAGACCCAGTACTTC; CDR3aa: CASSLVLKETQYF
j_gene: TRBJ2-3; abundance: NA; v_gene: TRBV7-9; d_gene: TRBD2; CDR3nt: TGTGCCAGCAGCTCCGCGGGGGGCCGCACAGATACGCAGTATTTT; CDR3aa: CASSSAGGRTDTQYF
j_gene: TRBJ2-3; abundance: medium-sized; v_gene: TRBV12-3/TRBV12-4; d_gene: NA; CDR3nt: TGTGCCAGCAGTCAACAGAACGGGGCGGCAGATACGCAGTATTTT; CDR3aa: CASSQQNGAADTQYF
j_gene: TRBJ2-2; abundance: NA; v_gene: TRBV3-2; d_gene: NA; CDR3nt: TGTGCCAGCAGTCGGAGGGCCGGGGAGCTGTTTTTT; CDR3aa: CASSRRAGELFF
j_gene: TRBJ2-3; abundance: medium-sized; v_gene: TRBV6-5; d_gene: NA; CDR3nt: TGTGCCAGCAGTTACGTAAACACAGATACGCAGTATTTT; CDR3aa: CASSYVNTDTQYF
j_gene: TRBJ2-1; abundance: few; v_gene: TRBV19; d_gene: NA; CDR3nt: TGTGCCAGTAGTCCCTCAGACAGCAGGGCCTACAATGAGCAGTTCTTC; CDR3aa: CASSPSDSRAYNEQFF
j_gene: TRBJ2-3; abundance: many; v_gene: TRBV4-3; d_gene: NA; CDR3nt: TGCGCCAGCAGCCAAGATAGGGGAGTCACAGATACGCAGTATTTT; CDR3aa: CASSQDRGVTDTQYF
j_gene: TRBJ2-1; abundance: few; v_gene: TRBV29-1; d_gene: NA; CDR3nt: TGCAGCGTAACCGGGAGCTCCTACAATGAGCAGTTCTTC; CDR3aa: CSVTGSSYNEQFF
j_gene: TRBJ2-7; abundance: many; v_gene: TRBV20-1; d_gene: TRBD1; CDR3nt: TGCAGTGCTAGGTTTGGGGACAGGGTCTACGAGCAGTACTTC; CDR3aa: CSARFGDRVYEQYF
j_gene: TRBJ2-7; abundance: many; v_gene: TRBV5-6; d_gene: TRBD1; CDR3nt: TGTGCCAGCAGCTTGCCGGGACAGCCCTACGAGCAGTACTTC; CDR3aa: CASSLPGQPYEQYF
j_gene: TRBJ2-7; abundance: NA; v_gene: TRBV7-9; d_gene: NA; CDR3nt: TGTGCCAGCAGCCTGAGGACAGTCCCAAACTCCTACGAGCAGTCCTTC; CDR3aa: CASSLRTVPNSYEQSF
j_gene: TRBJ1-3; abundance: many; v_gene: TRBV7-6; d_gene: NA; CDR3nt: TGTGCCAGCACGAGGGGCGCTGGAAACACCATATATTTT; CDR3aa: CASTRGAGNTIYF
j_gene: TRBJ2-3; abundance: many; v_gene: TRBV27; d_gene: NA; CDR3nt: TGTGCCAGCAGTTTAGGGGCGGCTAGCACAGATACGCAGTATTTT; CDR3aa: CASSLGAASTDTQYF
j_gene: TRBJ2-7; abundance: many; v_gene: TRBV12-3/TRBV12-4; d_gene: TRBD1; CDR3nt: TGTGCCAGCAGTTTCCTGGACAGGGAGCCCGAGCAGTACTTC; CDR3aa: CASSFLDREPEQYF
j_gene: TRBJ2-3; abundance: once; v_gene: TRBV10-3; d_gene: NA; CDR3nt: TGTGCCATCAGTGAGAGCGGCGGGGGCACAGATACGCAGTATTTT; CDR3aa: CAISESGGGTDTQYF
j_gene: TRBJ2-1; abundance: many; v_gene: TRBV6-5; d_gene: TRBD1; CDR3nt: TGTGCCAGCAGTTCCGGACAGGGTCGGGATGAGCAGTTCTTC; CDR3aa: CASSSGQGRDEQFF
j_gene: TRBJ2-7; abundance: many; v_gene: TRBV13; d_gene: NA; CDR3nt: TGTGCCAGCTCGGAAGGCATTACTTACGAGCAGTACTTC; CDR3aa: CASSEGITYEQYF
j_gene: TRBJ1-5; abundance: many; v_gene: TRBV13; d_gene: NA; CDR3nt: TGTGCCAGCAGCCTCCAAGGCAGGGATAGCAATCAGCCCCAGCATTTT; CDR3aa: CASSLQGRDSNQPQHF
j_gene: TRBJ2-3; abundance: many; v_gene: TRBV7-2; d_gene: TRBD2; CDR3nt: TGTGCCAGCAGCCACCCCTCCGAAGCGGGAGACGATCTCACAGATACGCAGTATTTT; CDR3aa: CASSHPSEAGDDLTDTQYF
j_gene: TRBJ2-7; abundance: many; v_gene: TRBV6-5; d_gene: NA; CDR3nt: TGTGCCAGCAATGGGGGACCACTCGGCGAGCAGTACTTC; CDR3aa: CASNGGPLGEQYF
j_gene: TRBJ2-3; abundance: NA; v_gene: TRBV20-1; d_gene: NA; CDR3nt: TGCAGTGCCCGGACAACTTCTCCCACAGATACGCAGTATTTT; CDR3aa: CSARTTSPTDTQYF
j_gene: TRBJ2-3; abundance: many; v_gene: TRBV7-6; d_gene: TRBD1; CDR3nt: TGTGCCAGCAGCCCGGGACAGGGGGTATTAGATACGCAGTATTTT; CDR3aa: CASSPGQGVLDTQYF
j_gene: TRBJ2-7; abundance: NA; v_gene: TRBV29-1; d_gene: NA; CDR3nt: TGCAGCGTTGAAATAGCAGGGACACCCTCCTACGAGCAGTACTTC; CDR3aa: CSVEIAGTPSYEQYF
j_gene: TRBJ1-2; abundance: NA; v_gene: TRBV29-1; d_gene: NA; CDR3nt: TGCGGCGTCCCCGAGGGAGGGTATGGCTACACCTTC; CDR3aa: CGVPEGGYGYTF
j_gene: TRBJ1-1; abundance: few; v_gene: TRBV19; d_gene: TRBD1; CDR3nt: TGTGCCAGTAGCCCCCAGGGGGGTTCCGCTGAAGCTTTCTTT; CDR3aa: CASSPQGGSAEAFF
j_gene: TRBJ2-2; abundance: many; v_gene: TRBV6-4; d_gene: NA; CDR3nt: TGTGCCAGCAGTGAAGGACTGAACACCGGGGAGCTGTTTTTT; CDR3aa: CASSEGLNTGELFF
j_gene: TRBJ2-7; abundance: many; v_gene: TRBV7-2; d_gene: TRBD2; CDR3nt: TGTGCCAGCAGCTTCTCCACCCTGGGGGGACTAGAGCAGTACTTC; CDR3aa: CASSFSTLGGLEQYF
j_gene: TRBJ1-5; abundance: NA; v_gene: TRBV7-9; d_gene: NA; CDR3nt: TGTGCCAGCAGCCAAGGAGGGTTGGGCGATCAGCCCCAGCATTTT; CDR3aa: CASSQGGLGDQPQHF
j_gene: TRBJ2-3; abundance: many; v_gene: TRBV6-5; d_gene: NA; CDR3nt: TGTGCCAGCAGTTACGACGCAGGGGTGACAGATACGCAGTATTTT; CDR3aa: CASSYDAGVTDTQYF
j_gene: TRBJ2-5; abundance: many; v_gene: TRBV20-1; d_gene: TRBD2; CDR3nt: TGCAGTGCTAGACAACCGGGACTAGGCGCTGAGACCCAGTACTTC; CDR3aa: CSARQPGLGAETQYF
j_gene: TRBJ2-3; abundance: many; v_gene: TRBV6-4; d_gene: NA; CDR3nt: TGTGCCAGCAGTGAAGGGCAGGATAGCACAGATACGCAGTATTTT; CDR3aa: CASSEGQDSTDTQYF
j_gene: TRBJ2-5; abundance: many; v_gene: TRBV7-2; d_gene: TRBD2; CDR3nt: TGTGCCAGCAGCCCTAGCGGGGAAGAGACCCAGTACTTC; CDR3aa: CASSPSGEETQYF
j_gene: TRBJ1-1; abundance: many; v_gene: TRBV7-2; d_gene: NA; CDR3nt: TGTGCCAGCAGCTTAACACAGGGCAACACTGAAGCTTTCTTT; CDR3aa: CASSLTQGNTEAFF
j_gene: TRBJ2-4; abundance: many; v_gene: TRBV28; d_gene: TRBD1; CDR3nt: TGTGCCAGCAGTCCCATCCCACGGGACAGGGAGTACATTCAGTACTTC; CDR3aa: CASSPIPRDREYIQYF
j_gene: TRBJ2-5; abundance: many; v_gene: TRBV9; d_gene: NA; CDR3nt: TGTGCCAGCAGCGTAGGATGGGGGGATCAAGAGACCCAGTACTTC; CDR3aa: CASSVGWGDQETQYF
j_gene: TRBJ1-5; abundance: many; v_gene: TRBV9; d_gene: NA; CDR3nt: TGTGCCAGCAGCGTAGATGGGGGAGGTCAGCCCCAGCATTTT; CDR3aa: CASSVDGGGQPQHF
j_gene: TRBJ2-7; abundance: many; v_gene: TRBV20-1; d_gene: TRBD2; CDR3nt: TGCAGTGCTAGAGATTCGGGAATAGCGGGATTCGAGCAGTACTTC; CDR3aa: CSARDSGIAGFEQYF
j_gene: TRBJ2-5; abundance: NA; v_gene: TRBV4-1; d_gene: TRBD2; CDR3nt: TGCGCCAGCAGCCAAGGGGGGACTAGCTTCTTCGAGACCCAGTACTTC; CDR3aa: CASSQGGTSFFETQYF
j_gene: TRBJ2-3; abundance: few; v_gene: TRBV7-9; d_gene: NA; CDR3nt: TGTGCCAGCAGCTTAGGGGATCTATGGGGCCACACAGATACGCAGTATTTT; CDR3aa: CASSLGDLWGHTDTQYF